This T cell receptor (beta chain) was sequenced for a study of chemoradiotherapy in HPV16-positive cancers. TCRdb keeps only in-frame clones here, not all; method: immunoSEQ multiplex PCR. The data contain 600 to 800 clones, around 92% of them singletons. Study-wide results and limits: Functional assays defining HPV-specific T cells used only a couple of HPV16-positive patients.

Concerning this clone: Its target is not known.

The V end lost 5 bases, the J end lost 1 base, and 11 bases lay between the germline ends. In germline, CDR1 is LNHDA, CDR2 SQIVND (reference sequence). The length of the CDR3 is 14 residues. Sequenced material: tumor tissue, taken from a patient who underwent chemoradiotherapy. This chain joins TRBV19 and TRBJ1-1; tentatively, D is TRBD1 (6 bases). This clonotype originated in a human donor with HPV-associated anogenital cancer. In DNA, the CDR3 is TGTGCCAGTAGTGTGCTACAGGGGAACACTGAAGCTTTCTTT. This gives the protein CASSVLQGNTEAFF. The variable domain in full, with the rest retrieved from reference TRBV19 and TRBJ1-1, is DGGITQSPKYLFRKEGQNVTLSCEQNLNHDAMYWYRQDPGQGLRLIYYSQIVNDFQKGDIAEGYSVSREKKESFPLTVTSAQKNPTAFYLCASSVLQGNTEAFFGQGTRLTVV.